Below, one T cell receptor (beta chain) is given with its context. Its antigen remains unidentified. An end of the junction differs from the germline gene, which may be a read error. This entry is derived from a study of PD-L1 blockade in urothelial cancer (TCRdb year 2017). Context from the whole study: All patients started therapy around 2014 and received atezolizumab 1,200 mg intravenously every 3 weeks. About 90% of the roughly 29 patients were identified as males with urothelial cancer of bladder origin, and a prior smoking history was reported by 18 of 29 patients. An ECOG performance status of 0 or 1 was recorded for the patients, and 0 to 3 prior chemotherapy regimens had been received by the patients. Blood samples were analyzed at 3 weeks after treatment start (second dose) and at 6 weeks after treatment start. Blood samples gave a median of about 150,000 T cells and tens of thousands of unique TCRs, with a median clonality of 0.080. An exploratory multi-omic analysis was conducted of the somatic, immune and clinical correlates of response to PD-L1 blockade with atezolizumab in urothelial cancer. TCR sequencing covered pretreatment tumor samples and matched, serially collected peripheral blood taken before and after atezolizumab treatment. Durable clinical benefit was defined as progression-free survival longer than 6 months, and TCR features were also tested against progression-free and overall survival. In the same patients who had TCR sequencing, pretreatment tumors also underwent whole exome sequencing and RNA sequencing. Eight or nine patients reached durable clinical benefit, while some 20 patients did not. Pretreatment blood TCR-seq was available for 27 to 30 patients, at least one posttreatment blood collection was obtained for approximately 25 patients, and tumor TCR-seq was available for approximately 25 patients.

Study-wide conclusions, independent of this receptor: Improved progression-free and overall survival was associated with having pretreatment peripheral blood TCR clonality below the median. Patients with durable benefit showed greater expansion of tumor-associated TCR clones in peripheral blood 3 weeks after starting treatment (n of about 20, p = 0.022). Small sample size (n ≈ 28) and many exploratory analyses mean the results are intended to be hypothesis-generating.

The cohort included 25 to 30 patients with locally advanced or metastatic urothelial carcinoma who were treated at Memorial Sloan Kettering on a trial protocol. Peripheral blood mononuclear cells were collected pretreatment and during treatment, with between 1 and 8 total time points obtained per patient. The Qiagen DNeasy Blood extraction kit was used to purify genomic DNA from total PBMCs and tumor samples. PBMCs were collected pretreatment and during treatment, and were isolated and stored as previously described. Spanning cysteine to phenylalanine, the CDR3 consists of 11 amino acids. The entry retains the CDR3 DNA only, 33 bases that are in frame from base 1. CDR1 and CDR2 are drawn from the germline V gene (reference sequence): LNHDA, SQIVND. To estimate absolute template abundance from read counts, synthetic TCR analog templates were spiked into each PCR. The immunoSEQ assay used bias-controlled V and J gene primers to amplify TCRbeta CDR3 regions from genomic DNA. Sequencing of rearranged TCRbeta segments was done at approximately 20X coverage. In the authors' own workflow: Sequencing errors were corrected by clustering, and CDR3s were annotated against IMGT so that V, D and J genes could be assigned. Downstream analyses used only productive TCRbeta rearrangements and left out out-of-frame or stop-codon sequences. To compute clonality, Shannon entropy was normalized by the log of the number of unique productive sequences and then subtracted from one. Fisher's exact test with Benjamini-Hochberg correction, using a cutoff of adjusted p below 0.01, was how clones that differed between time points or between blood and tumor were identified. Entries here come from immuneACCESS through TCRdb and include only in-frame sequences with V and J called. Some clones fail to appear in such tables; in the studies checked, an unresolved V gene covers under half of the shortfall, and the cause of the remainder is unknown. The V and J calls and clone size were taken over from that table, and D and trimming were inferred from the DNA. The sample contains about 70,000 clones, about 85% of them found a single time. Of the sample, roughly 4.5% falls within the top ten clones.

The clonotype originates from a man between 65 and 85 years old with urothelial cancer. The sample was PBMCs, taken around atezolizumab (anti-PD-L1) treatment. This receptor chain uses TRBV19 and TRBJ2-5; the junction holds 8 bases that match TRBD1. Here is the DNA: TGTGCCAGTAGTATGGACAGGGCCCCTAACTTC. This translates into CASSMDRAPNF. Outside the CDR3, residues come from the reference TRBV19 and TRBJ2-5 proteins, so the full variable domain is: DGGITQSPKYLFRKEGQNVTLSCEQNLNHDAMYWYRQDPGQGLRLIYYSQIVNDFQKGDIAEGYSVSREKKESFPLTVTSAQKNPTAFYLCASSMDRAPNFGPGTRLLVL.